This T cell receptor (beta chain) originates from a study of PD-1 blockade in classical Hodgkin lymphoma. Study-level findings and limits: Complete responders possessed baseline diversity comparable to newly diagnosed patients.

The assay was immunoSEQ multiplex PCR, and TCRdb's table has in-frame clones only and misses some. The sample lists more than 12,000 clones, 89% occurring once. Note on this clone: Its antigen is undetermined.

Time point described: cycle 4 day 1 (C4D1), after more than 5 weeks of nivolumab. Every patient experienced relapse after autologous stem cell transplantation, and brentuximab vedotin exposure varied. CD8+ T cells were isolated from thawed PBMCs by magnetic negative selection. The receptor was derived from a human donor with classical Hodgkin lymphoma. The input for sequencing was CD8+ T cells from blood, taken before the fourth cycle of nivolumab.

CDR3 coding DNA: TGTGCCAGTAGTATCTTGGGGGAGGACACCGGGGAGCTGTTTTTT. Its protein product is CASSILGEDTGELFF. V and J are TRBV19 and TRBJ2-2; possibly TRBD2 for D (6 bases). This CDR3 region has 15 residues. Trimming took off 3 bases at V and 3 bases at J, with 11 bases between the two ends. Germline values: CDR1 LNHDA, CDR2 SQIVND (reference sequence).